This TCR beta chain was sequenced in a study of T cell repertoires in cytomegalovirus infection (dated by TCRdb to between 2017 and 2020). At the level of the whole study: Peptide stimulations targeted recently identified HLA-C-restricted CMV epitopes, whose presentation resists viral immunomodulation, together with well-studied HLA-B-restricted epitopes. The HLA type of each donor mattered for the analysis, because public TCR beta signatures pointed to carriage of CMV infection along with the matching HLA type.

Overall study outcomes, separate from this receptor: The ex vivo response was dominated by HLA-C-restricted CMV-specific TCR beta clonotypes, which also provided the single most frequent clonotype in two of eight donors. In both this cohort and an independent roughly 350-donor cohort, the cumulative frequency of public TCR beta family members distinguished carriers of CMV infection plus the relevant HLA type.

The listed sequencing device is Illumina HiSeq 1500. TCRdb reprocessing: public reads trimmed at Q25 with fastp, clones called with MiXCR, in-frame beta chains kept. Every entry covers one CDR3 protein and lists the most common genes and DNA from its rows. The sample data list approximately 990,000 distinct CDR3 sequences, and about a third of these were observed just once. The ten largest clones add up to roughly 13% of the sample. Per the germline V gene, MDHEN is the CDR1 and SYDVKM is the CDR2. Germline trimming: 5 bases from V, 6 bases from J; junction bases outside gene matches: 9. The CDR3 contains 14 residues, cysteine and phenylalanine counted. The retained sequence is limited to the CDR3, 42 bases, with the frame set at the first base. According to the study, the label for this sample's treatment or condition signals: in vitro stimulation with specific CMV peptide epitopes to enrich CMV-specific T cells.

Note on this clonotype: Its antigen specificity is not known. Nothing much larger sits one base from this clone, and base qualities are not available.

Here the chain combines TRBV28 and TRBJ1-2; 7 middle bases align to TRBD1. This clonotype was sampled from a human donor in good health (CMV status not recorded). Some clones in this sample may be carry-over from other donors' samples. The sequenced sample was cultured CD8+ T cells from PBMCs, obtained from culture after CMV antigen stimulation. The DNA reads as follows: TGTGCCAGCAGTCTCGAGGGGGCCCCCGATGGCTACACCTTC. Its translation reads: CASSLEGAPDGYTF.